This TCR beta chain originates from a study of blood T cell repertoires in COVID-19. At the level of the study: Acute and convalescent COVID-19 specimens originated in the United States, Italy and Spain.

Original analysis: The authors estimated nucleated cell counts from reference gene primer amplification. Repertoires were generated with immunoSEQ multiplex PCR, while TCRdb's copy carries only in-frame clones and drops some. The V and J calls and clone size come from that table; D and trimming were worked out from the DNA. Among under 200,000 clones listed, about 90% were seen once. Among Cohort 3 donors, those recovered had two negative PCRs, clearance, or symptom resolution. Trimming took off 4 bases at V and 5 bases at J, with 8 bases between the two ends. The CDR3 runs to 11 residues. Germline V CDR1 and CDR2: GTSNPN, SVGIG (reference sequence).

The sample taken for sequencing was PBMCs or T cells enriched from blood (not recorded which). This clonotype was obtained from a woman younger than 35 who had recovered from COVID-19. This sequence joins TRBV30 and TRBJ2-5; unclear D gene. The CDR3 loop reads CAWTNLETQYF. CDR3 nucleotides: TGTGCCTGGACTAATTTGGAGACCCAGTACTTC.